Listed here is a single T cell receptor (beta chain). Its specificity is not known. The data are from a study of shared clonotypes between healthy human individuals. Whole-study findings and limits: Despite large depth, rarefaction showed incomplete sorted-subset sequencing.

Deep-level running was used for the assay. Several immunoSEQ plates received, in even portions, the genomic DNA of each subset. Method: immunoSEQ multiplex PCR; TCRdb's copy keeps in-frame clones and lacks some. Of more than 500,000 clones listed, 85% to 95% are singletons. Terminally differentiated effector memory CD45RA+ cells were excluded from the naive CD8 cells, which were CD45RO-negative and positively selected for CCR7. Material for sequencing was naive CD8+ T cells sorted from blood. This receptor was identified in a woman aged 30 to 39 in good health.

CDR3: CASSLQGQKLFF. The CDR3 bases are TGTGCCAGCAGCTTGCAGGGTCAAAAACTGTTTTTT. V gene TRBV5-6 combines with J gene TRBJ1-4, with D maybe TRBD1 (5 bases). The V end was cut by 1 base, the J end by 9 bases, with 7 bases between. Germline V gene sequence: CDR1 SGHDT, CDR2 YYEEEE. This CDR3 has 12 amino acids.